This entry lists 27 T cell receptor beta chains sequenced from one sample in a study of early T cells in non-severe SARS-CoV-2 infection. TCRdb recomputed calls from the 5' RACE reads with MiXCR, one row per CDR3 protein. This table holds around 93,000 distinct CDR3 sequences, approximately 12% found once. Sequenced here: whole blood, sampled at baseline. The receptors were gathered from an adult who was a healthcare worker with PCR-confirmed SARS-CoV-2 infection or an uninfected control (not recorded which).

This clonotype was recorded a few times. The gene calls are TRBV20-1 and TRBJ2-5; a weak D match, TRBD2 (6 bases). Per the germline V gene, CDR1 is DFQATT and CDR2 is SNEGSKA (reference sequence). The germline V and J ends were trimmed by 6 bases and 1 base, with 15 bases remaining between them. CDR3 size: 14 residues. CDR3 loop: CSAFALGGQETQYF. CDR3 in DNA: TGCAGTGCCTTCGCACTGGGGGGCCAAGAGACCCAGTACTTC.

This clonotype was seen a handful of times. V is TRBV20-1 and J is TRBJ1-1, with D perhaps matching TRBD1 (5 bases). CDR1 and CDR2 from the germline V gene are DFQATT and SNEGSKA (reference sequence). Trimming cost V 2 bases and J 6 bases, with 13 bases left between them. CDR3 length: 13 amino acids. The chain's CDR3 is CSARKQEGPEAFF. The CDR3 region has the DNA TGCAGTGCTAGAAAACAGGAGGGCCCTGAAGCTTTCTTT.

The chain recombines TRBV11-2 with TRBJ1-1; 8 positions agree with TRBD1. This CDR3 is 13 amino acids long. The V and J ends lost 4 bases and 8 bases, in that order; junction bases with no gene match: 6. Germline-derived CDR1 and CDR2 are SGHAT and FQNNGV. CDR3 sequence reads: CASSYRRTGEAFF. The CDR3 DNA is TGTGCCAGCAGCTACAGAAGGACAGGGGAAGCTTTCTTT.

This clonotype was detected a few times. V gene TRBV12-3 or TRBV12-4 combines with J gene TRBJ1-1; D gene unclear. V was shortened by 2 bases and J by 0 bases, with 7 bases between the two germline ends. The CDR3 spans 14 residues. The CDR3 region has the DNA TGTGCCAGCAGTTTATGGGGTATGAACACTGAAGCTTTCTTT. This sequence encodes CASSLWGMNTEAFF.

A few counts support this clonotype. This rearrangement joins TRBV10-3 to TRBJ2-7; perhaps D is TRBD1 or TRBD2 (5 bases each). The CDR3 is made up of 14 amino acids. Germline CDR1 reads ENHRY; CDR2 reads SYGVKD. Trimming took 5 bases from V and 5 from J, leaving 16 bases between them. In DNA form, the CDR3 reads TGTGCCATCAGTAAGGCGGGCTTGGGGGACGAGCAGTACTTC. Protein product: CAISKAGLGDEQYF.

This chain uses TRBV7-9 with TRBJ2-3; TRBD2 matches at 9 bases. Germline CDR1 and CDR2: SEHNR and FQNEAQ (reference sequence). V gave up 5 bases and J gave up 1 base; unmatched junction bases: 16. This CDR3 region has 19 residues. CDR3 in DNA: TGTGCCAGCAGCCCATCCTTGGGGTCGGCTAGCGGGGGCACAGATACGCAGTATTTT. The encoded protein is CASSPSLGSASGGTDTQYF.

This clonotype was recorded many times. The chain has TRBV12-3 or TRBV12-4 and TRBJ2-3; D is unclear. The CDR3 loop spans 11 amino acids. The V gene lost 6 bases and the J gene lost 2 bases, with 3 bases spanning the gap. The CDR3 loop reads CASSHTDTQYF. The DNA for the CDR3 is TGTGCCAGCAGCCACACAGATACGCAGTATTTT.

Many counts were recorded for this clonotype. V usage is TRBV14 and J usage is TRBJ1-1, with D possibly TRBD1 on 5 matching bases. CDR1 and CDR2 from the germline V gene are SGHDN and FVKESK. The length of the CDR3 is 14 residues. V lost 4 bases, J lost 7 bases, and 16 bases lay in between. For the CDR3, the DNA is TGTGCCAGCAGCCTCCCGGGGCGGGTTCGTGAAGCTTTCTTT. Translation: CASSLPGRVREAFF.

V gene TRBV10-2 combines with J gene TRBJ1-5, with 8 bases that match TRBD1. V shed 3 bases, J shed 6 bases, and the junction held 1 base outside the gene matches. The CDR3 consists of 13 residues. From germline, CDR1 is WSHSY and CDR2 SAAADI. The CDR3 nucleotides are TGCGCCAGCAGTGACAGGGGGCGTCAGCCCCAGCATTTT. As protein: CASSDRGRQPQHF.

This sequence joins TRBV2 and TRBJ1-3; TRBD1 matches at 7 bases. Germline V lookup: CDR1 SNHLY, CDR2 FYNNEI. The CDR3 length is 16 residues. The ends lost 7 bases at V and 0 bases at J; junction bases unmatched: 9. CDR3 DNA: TGTGCCAGCAACAGGGGAAGGGCCCTCTCTGGAAACACCATATATTTT. This translates into CASNRGRALSGNTIYF.

The sample holds many counts of this clonotype. The chain joins TRBV28 to TRBJ1-5; D possibly corresponds to TRBD1 (6 bases). The CDR3 extends over 14 amino acids. With 10 bases removed from V and 2 bases from J, the gap between germline ends came to 15 bases. Looked up from germline, CDR1 is MDHEN and CDR2 is SYDVKM. In DNA, the CDR3 is TGTGCCATCCATGGGGGGCCCCGCAATCAGCCCCAGCATTTT. Translation: CAIHGGPRNQPQHF.

The chain combines TRBV9 with TRBJ2-3, with TRBD2 matching 10 bases. Germline assignment: CDR1 SGDLS and CDR2 YYNGEE. The CDR3 has 15 amino acids. The J segment lost 4 bases and the V segment lost 2 bases, leaving 4 bases of the junction unmatched. The CDR3 DNA reads TGTGCCAGCAGCGTCGCCGGGACTAGCGCAGATACGCAGTATTTT. This codes for CASSVAGTSADTQYF.

This rearrangement joins TRBV28 to TRBJ1-1; D gene ambiguous. The V and J ends lost 7 bases and 4 bases respectively, with 13 bases between them. The germline gives CDR1 MDHEN, CDR2 SYDVKM. The CDR3 is 13 amino acids. The DNA for the CDR3 is TGTGCCAGCAAATTGGGTATGGTCACTGAAGCTTTCTTT. This gives the protein CASKLGMVTEAFF.

The sample holds a few counts of this clonotype. The CDR3 DNA sequence: TGCAGTGCTAGTTTGAACTCCCTTAGCAATCAGCCCCAGCATTTT. Translation: CSASLNSLSNQPQHF. V gene TRBV20-1 combines with J gene TRBJ1-5; no reliable D call. V shed 3 bases and J shed 0 bases, with 12 bases lying between them. Per germline, CDR1 DFQATT and CDR2 SNEGSKA (reference sequence). There are 15 residues in the CDR3.

This clonotype was observed many times. V and J are TRBV20-1 and TRBJ2-1, with D possibly matching TRBD1 (6 bases). CDR3 length: 13 amino acids. Germline V gene lookup returns CDR1 DFQATT and CDR2 SNEGSKA (reference sequence). Trimming shortened V by 5 bases and J by 6 bases, and 14 bases separated the two germline ends. The CDR3 sequence is CSARSQTGNEQFF. The CDR3 DNA reads TGCAGTGCTCGATCCCAGACAGGCAATGAGCAGTTCTTC.

The rearrangement uses TRBV24-1 and TRBJ2-5; tentative D call: TRBD1 (5 bases). The length of the CDR3 is 14 residues. The V and J ends lost 1 base and 5 bases respectively, with 10 bases between them. The germline V gene encodes CDR1 KGHDR and CDR2 SFDVKD. CDR3 bases: TGTGCCACCAGTGATTTAAGGGGCGTCGAGACCCAGTACTTC. It translates to CATSDLRGVETQYF.

A remark on this clonotype: A much larger clonotype is one base distant, so this may be a read error. V is TRBV28 and J is TRBJ2-6, with D unclear. The germline V gene has CDR1 MDHEN and CDR2 SYDVKM. The CDR3 is 16 residues long. The CDR3 sequence: CTSSLSTSTGANVLTF. As DNA, the CDR3 is TGTACCAGCAGTTTATCCACCTCAACTGGGGCCAACGTCCTGACTTTC.

V is TRBV4-2 and J is TRBJ2-7, with TRBD2 identical over 12 bases. CDR3 length: 16 residues. The germline gives CDR1 LGHNA, CDR2 YNFKEQ. Trimming took 0 bases from V and 4 from J; bases not matched to a gene: 4. In nucleotides, the CDR3 is TGTGCCAGCAGCCAAGATCGTACTAGCGGGGGGTACGAGCAGTACTTC. Protein product: CASSQDRTSGGYEQYF.

This chain uses TRBV6-5 with TRBJ2-7, with TRBD1 identical over 7 bases. The V and J ends lost 2 bases and 4 bases, in that order; junction bases with no gene match: 8. The germline gives CDR1 MNHEY, CDR2 SVGAGI. The CDR3 extends over 15 amino acids. CDR3 sequence reads: CASSYRTGDRYEQYF. CDR3 nucleotides: TGTGCCAGCAGTTACCGAACAGGGGACCGATACGAGCAGTACTTC.

The table lists this clonotype with a count of one. V usage is TRBV5-1 and J usage is TRBJ1-1; D may be TRBD1 (5 bases). The germline CDR1 and CDR2 sequences are SGHRS and YFSETQ. The CDR3 length is 16 residues. Trimming stripped 4 bases from V and 5 bases from J, with 21 bases between. The CDR3 coding sequence is TGCGCCAGCAGCGTAGATACAGGAGTGGGGCGGACTGAAGCTTTCTTT. This sequence encodes CASSVDTGVGRTEAFF.

This clonotype has a count of ten or more. V and J are TRBV5-1 and TRBJ2-1; D call uncertain. The CDR3 is 15 residues long. The ends were cut back, 4 bases at V and 0 bases at J, with 11 bases in the middle. Germline V lookup: CDR1 SGHRS, CDR2 YFSETQ. CDR3 amino acids: CASSPSQSSYNEQFF. The CDR3 region has the DNA TGCGCCAGCAGCCCTTCACAGAGCTCCTACAATGAGCAGTTCTTC.

This chain joins TRBV10-3 and TRBJ1-2, with D maybe TRBD1 (5 bases). This CDR3 has 12 residues. V was trimmed by 3 bases and J by 7 bases, leaving 9 bases between them. From germline, CDR1 is ENHRY and CDR2 SYGVKD. Written as DNA, the CDR3 is TGTGCCATCAGTGACCCTAGGGGTGGCTACACCTTC. Its translation: CAISDPRGGYTF.

Ten or more counts support this clonotype. This CDR3 reads CASSLNPGAEAFF. The CDR3 nucleotides are TGTGCCAGCAGCTTAAACCCAGGGGCTGAAGCTTTCTTT. The chain combines TRBV11-3 with TRBJ1-1, with a weak D call TRBD1 (6 bases). Trimming removed 2 bases at V and 6 bases at J, with 10 bases between. CDR1 is SGHNT, CDR2 YENEEA, per germline. CDR3 length equals 13 residues.

The chain employs TRBV10-3 and TRBJ1-2; weak D call: TRBD1 (5 bases). CDR3 length: 13 residues. Germline assignment: CDR1 ENHRY and CDR2 SYGVKD. V dropped 6 bases and J dropped 8 bases, with 16 bases sitting between them. The DNA for the CDR3 is TGTGCCATCAGCCCCTTTGGGGGAGAGGGCTACACCTTC. The encoded protein is CAISPFGGEGYTF.

The chain has TRBV2 and TRBJ2-4; a weak D match, TRBD1 (6 bases). The CDR3 has 16 residues. Trimming shortened V by 4 bases and J by 0 bases, and 13 bases separated the two germline ends. The germline gives CDR1 SNHLY, CDR2 FYNNEI. The CDR3: CASSAEGGLAKNIQYF. The CDR3 region has the DNA TGTGCCAGCAGTGCGGAAGGGGGATTAGCCAAAAACATTCAGTACTTC.

This clonotype showed up many times. The CDR3: CASSFRWSGEQYF. For the CDR3, the DNA is TGTGCCAGCAGCTTTAGATGGTCCGGGGAGCAGTACTTC. The J gene is TRBJ2-7, the V gene TRBV11-3, with D hard to call. Between the trimmed V and J ends, which lost 3 bases and 7 bases, there was a span of 13 bases. The germline V gene encodes CDR1 SGHNT and CDR2 YENEEA. The CDR3 spans 13 residues.

The chain combines TRBV5-1 with TRBJ2-2, with 12 nucleotides matching TRBD1. CDR1 is SGHRS and CDR2 is YFSETQ in the germline V gene. Trimming at V came to 0 bases and at J to 5 bases, leaving 2 bases not matched to a gene. This CDR3 is built from 16 residues. CDR3 protein: CASSLEGQGATGELFF. The CDR3 coding sequence is TGCGCCAGCAGCTTGGAGGGACAGGGGGCGACCGGGGAGCTGTTTTTT.